This is a list of T cell receptor beta chains from one sample in a study of blood T cell repertoires in COVID-19. The assay was immunoSEQ multiplex PCR, and TCRdb's table has in-frame clones only and misses some. Found here are under 200,000 clones, under 85% of them singletons; the top ten hold roughly 13%. The sequenced sample consisted of peripheral blood. These receptors were collected from a man in his 70s who had recovered from COVID-19. CDR3s include the opening cysteine and the closing phenylalanine or tryptophan. D genes are given only for firm matches. Size is omitted from some rows. Given values are once, few, many or a class for expanded clones.

cdr3_aa: CASSLETGVGGEQFF; cdr3_nt: TGTGCCAGCAGCTTAGAGACGGGAGTGGGCGGTGAGCAGTTCTTC; v_call: TRBV7-2; j_call: TRBJ2-1; d_call: .; clone_size: .
cdr3_aa: CASSPGQGYHNEQFF; cdr3_nt: TGTGCCAGCTCACCCGGACAGGGTTACCACAATGAGCAGTTCTTC; v_call: TRBV18; j_call: TRBJ2-1; d_call: TRBD1; clone_size: .
cdr3_aa: CASSLAVSGRQGEQYF; cdr3_nt: TGTGCCAGCAGCTTGGCAGTCAGCGGGAGACAAGGCGAGCAGTACTTC; v_call: TRBV5-5; j_call: TRBJ2-7; d_call: TRBD2; clone_size: .
cdr3_aa: CAWSVSGDTQYF; cdr3_nt: TGTGCCTGGAGTGTATCGGGGGATACGCAGTATTTT; v_call: TRBV30; j_call: TRBJ2-3; d_call: .; clone_size: .
cdr3_aa: CASSWGTGEIDIQYF; cdr3_nt: TGTGCCAGCAGCTGGGGGACAGGCGAGATAGACATTCAGTACTTC; v_call: TRBV5-6; j_call: TRBJ2-4; d_call: TRBD1; clone_size: .
cdr3_aa: CASSPNPLAGGPRNEQFF; cdr3_nt: TGTGCCAGCAGCCCAAATCCCCTAGCGGGAGGGCCCCGCAATGAGCAGTTCTTC; v_call: TRBV7-9; j_call: TRBJ2-1; d_call: TRBD2; clone_size: .
cdr3_aa: CAWSGQGNTEAFF; cdr3_nt: TGTGCCTGGAGTGGACAGGGGAACACTGAAGCTTTCTTT; v_call: TRBV30; j_call: TRBJ1-1; d_call: TRBD1; clone_size: once
cdr3_aa: CASSPEGDRGQPQHF; cdr3_nt: TGTGCCAGCAGCCCGGAAGGGGACAGGGGTCAGCCCCAGCATTTT; v_call: TRBV5-5; j_call: TRBJ1-5; d_call: TRBD1; clone_size: .
cdr3_aa: CASSPRQEQYEQYF; cdr3_nt: TGTGCCAGCTCACCACGACAGGAACAGTACGAGCAGTACTTC; v_call: TRBV18; j_call: TRBJ2-7; d_call: .; clone_size: .
cdr3_aa: CAISSTGTGVQETQYF; cdr3_nt: TGTGCCATCAGTTCGACCGGGACAGGGGTCCAAGAGACCCAGTACTTC; v_call: TRBV10-3; j_call: TRBJ2-5; d_call: TRBD1; clone_size: .
cdr3_aa: CASSDYGQANEKLFF; cdr3_nt: TGCGCCAGCAGTGACTACGGACAGGCAAATGAAAAACTGTTTTTT; v_call: TRBV10-2; j_call: TRBJ1-4; d_call: TRBD1; clone_size: .
cdr3_aa: CASSPIGLAESTDTQYF; cdr3_nt: TGTGCCAGCTCACCAATTGGACTAGCGGAGAGCACAGATACGCAGTATTTT; v_call: TRBV18; j_call: TRBJ2-3; d_call: TRBD2; clone_size: .
cdr3_aa: CASSSQGSGYGEKLFF; cdr3_nt: TGTGCCAGCAGTTCCCAGGGGAGTGGGTACGGTGAAAAACTGTTTTTT; v_call: TRBV2; j_call: TRBJ1-4; d_call: .; clone_size: once
cdr3_aa: CASSSEGGAIGEQYF; cdr3_nt: TGTGCCAGCAGCTCCGAGGGGGGGGCGATCGGCGAGCAGTACTTC; v_call: TRBV9; j_call: TRBJ2-7; d_call: .; clone_size: .
cdr3_aa: CASSLNPGQGGAGETQYF; cdr3_nt: TGCGCCAGCAGCTTAAACCCGGGACAGGGGGGAGCGGGTGAGACCCAGTACTTC; v_call: TRBV5-1; j_call: TRBJ2-5; d_call: TRBD1; clone_size: .
cdr3_aa: CASSQSGVSDTQYF; cdr3_nt: TGTGCCAGCAGCCAATCGGGAGTCTCAGATACGCAGTATTTT; v_call: TRBV11-2; j_call: TRBJ2-3; d_call: .; clone_size: .
cdr3_aa: CASSYPASAEYEQYF; cdr3_nt: TGTGCCAGCAGTTACCCGGCGTCAGCGGAATACGAGCAGTACTTC; v_call: TRBV6-6; j_call: TRBJ2-7; d_call: .; clone_size: few
cdr3_aa: CASSQQGAPTEAFF; cdr3_nt: TGTGCCAGTAGTCAACAGGGGGCCCCCACTGAAGCTTTCTTT; v_call: TRBV19; j_call: TRBJ1-1; d_call: TRBD1; clone_size: .
cdr3_aa: CASRLYGTYTDTQYF; cdr3_nt: TGTGCCAGCAGATTGTATGGGACATACACAGATACGCAGTATTTT; v_call: TRBV28; j_call: TRBJ2-3; d_call: .; clone_size: .
cdr3_aa: CASSLGQGAETDTQYF; cdr3_nt: TGTGCCAGCAGCTTAGGACAGGGGGCAGAGACAGATACGCAGTATTTT; v_call: TRBV5-4; j_call: TRBJ2-3; d_call: TRBD1; clone_size: .
cdr3_aa: CASSPGQGVGGQETQYF; cdr3_nt: TGTGCCAGCAGCCCCGGACAGGGCGTTGGGGGCCAAGAGACCCAGTACTTC; v_call: TRBV7-9; j_call: TRBJ2-5; d_call: TRBD1; clone_size: .
cdr3_aa: CASSDYGTSGYEQYF; cdr3_nt: TGTGCCAGCAGTGACTACGGGACTAGTGGGTACGAGCAGTACTTC; v_call: TRBV6-2/TRBV6-3; j_call: TRBJ2-7; d_call: TRBD2; clone_size: .
cdr3_aa: CASSFPRGDYGYTF; cdr3_nt: TGCGCCAGCAGCTTTCCGCGGGGAGACTATGGCTACACCTTC; v_call: TRBV5-1; j_call: TRBJ1-2; d_call: .; clone_size: .
cdr3_aa: CASSPPGQGISGNTIYF; cdr3_nt: TGTGCCAGCTCACCACCCGGACAGGGCATCTCTGGAAACACCATATATTTT; v_call: TRBV18; j_call: TRBJ1-3; d_call: TRBD1; clone_size: few
cdr3_aa: CASSHGTSGRIDEQYF; cdr3_nt: TGTGCCAGCAGCCATGGGACTAGCGGGAGAATAGACGAGCAGTACTTC; v_call: TRBV3-1/TRBV3-2; j_call: TRBJ2-7; d_call: TRBD2; clone_size: .
cdr3_aa: CASSLEGGPGYEQYF; cdr3_nt: TGTGCCAGCAGTTTAGAGGGAGGGCCCGGCTACGAGCAGTACTTC; v_call: TRBV28; j_call: TRBJ2-7; d_call: TRBD2; clone_size: once